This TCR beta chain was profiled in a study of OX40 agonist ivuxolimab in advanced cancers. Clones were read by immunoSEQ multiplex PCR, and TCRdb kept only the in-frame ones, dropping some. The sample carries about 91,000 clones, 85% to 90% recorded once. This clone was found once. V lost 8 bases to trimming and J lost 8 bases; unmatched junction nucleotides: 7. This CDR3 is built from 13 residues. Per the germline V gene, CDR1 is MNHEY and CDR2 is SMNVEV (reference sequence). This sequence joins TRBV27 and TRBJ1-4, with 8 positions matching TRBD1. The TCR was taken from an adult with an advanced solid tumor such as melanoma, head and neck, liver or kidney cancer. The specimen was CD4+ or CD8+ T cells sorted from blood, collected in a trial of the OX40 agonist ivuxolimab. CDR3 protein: CASGTGDREKLFF. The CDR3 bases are TGTGCCAGCGGAACAGGGGACAGGGAAAAACTGTTTTTT.